The present TCR beta chain was sequenced within a study of blood T cell repertoires in COVID-19. About the research overall: COVID-19 samples collected from the United States, Italy and Spain covered acute and convalescent phases.

This table comes from immunoSEQ multiplex PCR, and its TCRdb copy is limited to in-frame clones, with some not included. Of under 80,000 clones listed, 86% were seen once; the top ten hold about 4.4%. The CDR3 runs to 15 residues. CDR1 is SGHRS, CDR2 YFSETQ, per germline. Trimming pared 0 bases from V and 4 bases from J, leaving 8 bases between. Sequencing was done on a sample of peripheral blood. The J gene is TRBJ2-6, the V gene TRBV5-1; TRBD2 might be the D (5 bases). The clonotype originates from a man aged 45-65 years with active COVID-19. DNA for the CDR3: TGCGCCAGCAGCTTGGAGGGAGCCGGGGCCAACGTCCTGACTTTC. Encoded protein: CASSLEGAGANVLTF.